The clone carrying this TCR beta chain was counted ten times or more. These data originate in a study of read filtering for tumor transcriptome and immune sequencing. Study-level background: Among patients, approximately 17 were male and more than 11 female, aged about 45 to 85 (mean around 68). Whole-transcriptome libraries were prepared after DNase treatment.

Germline V gives CDR1 SGHKS, CDR2 YYEKEE (reference sequence). This CDR3 spans 14 amino acids. V was shortened by 0 bases and J by 8 bases, with 14 bases between the two germline ends. From approximately 430 ng of RNA, a library with molecular barcoded alpha/delta and beta/gamma adaptors was made. Via MiXCR, TCRdb re-called the reads, giving one row per CDR3 protein. This table holds 94,000 or so distinct CDR3 sequences, about 12% found once. Sequencing input: a population of CD138-negative cells sorted from bone marrow. This clonotype was sampled from a donor aged 40 or older with multiple myeloma. The chain couples TRBV5-5 to TRBJ1-2; D ambiguous. CDR3 in amino acids: CASSLVTRKRGYTF. The CDR3 DNA sequence: TGTGCCAGCAGCTTGGTGACCCGAAAGAGGGGCTACACCTTC.